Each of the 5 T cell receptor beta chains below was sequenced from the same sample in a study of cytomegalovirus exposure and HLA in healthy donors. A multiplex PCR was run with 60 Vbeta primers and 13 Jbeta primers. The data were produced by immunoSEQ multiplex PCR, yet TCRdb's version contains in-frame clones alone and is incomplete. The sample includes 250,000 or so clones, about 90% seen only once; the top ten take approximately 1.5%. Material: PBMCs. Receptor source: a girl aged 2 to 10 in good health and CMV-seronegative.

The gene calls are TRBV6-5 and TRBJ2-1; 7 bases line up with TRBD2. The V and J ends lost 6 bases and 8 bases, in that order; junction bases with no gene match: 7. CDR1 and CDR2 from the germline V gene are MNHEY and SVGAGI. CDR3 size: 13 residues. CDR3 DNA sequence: TGTGCCAGCAGAAAAGACCTAGCGGATGAGCAGTTCTTC. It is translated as CASRKDLADEQFF.

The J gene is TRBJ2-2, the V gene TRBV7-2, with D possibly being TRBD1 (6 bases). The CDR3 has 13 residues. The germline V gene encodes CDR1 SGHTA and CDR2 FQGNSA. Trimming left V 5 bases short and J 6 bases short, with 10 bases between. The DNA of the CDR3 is TGTGCCAGCAGCGCACAGGGTCCCGGGGAGCTGTTTTTT. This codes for CASSAQGPGELFF.

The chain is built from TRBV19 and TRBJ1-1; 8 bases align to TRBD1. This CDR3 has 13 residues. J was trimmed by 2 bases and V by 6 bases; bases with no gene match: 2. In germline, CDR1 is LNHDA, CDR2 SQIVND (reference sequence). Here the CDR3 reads CASSTGGNTEAFF. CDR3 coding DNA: TGTGCCAGTAGCACAGGGGGAAACACTGAAGCTTTCTTT.

DNA for the CDR3: TGTGCCAGCAGTGTGGCTCAGGGTAAAAATTCACCCCTCCACTTT. This sequence encodes CASSVAQGKNSPLHF. V is TRBV28 and J is TRBJ1-6; D possibly corresponds to TRBD1 (5 bases). The CDR3 extends over 15 amino acids. V lost 5 bases to trimming and J lost 7 bases, with 15 bases between them. The germline gives CDR1 MDHEN, CDR2 SYDVKM.

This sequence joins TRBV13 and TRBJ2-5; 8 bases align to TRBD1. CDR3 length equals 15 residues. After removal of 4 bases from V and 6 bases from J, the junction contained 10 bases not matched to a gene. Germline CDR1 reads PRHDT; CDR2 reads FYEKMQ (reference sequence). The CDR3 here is CASSSTPGQGKTQYF. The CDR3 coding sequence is TGTGCCAGCAGCTCCACCCCCGGACAGGGAAAGACCCAGTACTTC. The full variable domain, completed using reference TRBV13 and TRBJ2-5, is AAGVIQSPRHLIKEKRETATLKCYPIPRHDTVYWYQQGPGQDPQFLISFYEKMQSDKGSIPDRFSAQQFSDYHSELNMSSLELGDSALYFCASSSTPGQGKTQYFGPGTRLLVL.